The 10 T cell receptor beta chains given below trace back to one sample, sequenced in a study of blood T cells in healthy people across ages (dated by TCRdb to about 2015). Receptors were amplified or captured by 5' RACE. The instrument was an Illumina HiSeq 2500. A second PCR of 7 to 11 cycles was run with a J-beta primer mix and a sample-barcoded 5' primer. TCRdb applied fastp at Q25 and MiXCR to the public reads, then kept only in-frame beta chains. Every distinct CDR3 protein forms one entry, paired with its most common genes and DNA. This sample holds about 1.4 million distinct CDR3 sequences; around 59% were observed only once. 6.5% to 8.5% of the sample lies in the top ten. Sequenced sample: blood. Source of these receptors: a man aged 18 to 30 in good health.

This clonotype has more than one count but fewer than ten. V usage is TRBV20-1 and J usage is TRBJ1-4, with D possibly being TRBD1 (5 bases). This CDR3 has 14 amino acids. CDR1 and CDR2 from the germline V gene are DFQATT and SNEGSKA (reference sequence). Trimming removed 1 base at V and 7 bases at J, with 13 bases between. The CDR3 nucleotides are TGCAGTGCTAGAGGGGCAGGGAATACTGAAAAACTGTTTTTT. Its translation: CSARGAGNTEKLFF.

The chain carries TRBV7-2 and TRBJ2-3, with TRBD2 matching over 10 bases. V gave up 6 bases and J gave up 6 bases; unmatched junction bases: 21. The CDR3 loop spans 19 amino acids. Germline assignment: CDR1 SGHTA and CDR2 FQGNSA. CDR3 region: CASSLRPKTSGAFGDTQYF. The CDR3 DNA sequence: TGTGCCAGCAGTTTACGTCCCAAAACTAGCGGGGCCTTCGGGGATACGCAGTATTTT. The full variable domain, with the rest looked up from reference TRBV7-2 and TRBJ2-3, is GAGVSQSPSNKVTEKGKDVELRCDPISGHTALYWYRQSLGQGLEFLIYFQGNSAPDKSGLPSDRFSAERTGGSVSTLTIQRTQQEDSAVYLCASSLRPKTSGAFGDTQYFGPGTRLTVL.

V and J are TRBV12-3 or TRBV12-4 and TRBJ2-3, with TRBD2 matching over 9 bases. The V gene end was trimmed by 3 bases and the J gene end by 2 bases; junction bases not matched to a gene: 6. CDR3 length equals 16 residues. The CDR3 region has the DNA TGTGCCAGCAGTTTCCCGACTAGCGGACACACAGATACGCAGTATTTT. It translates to CASSFPTSGHTDTQYF.

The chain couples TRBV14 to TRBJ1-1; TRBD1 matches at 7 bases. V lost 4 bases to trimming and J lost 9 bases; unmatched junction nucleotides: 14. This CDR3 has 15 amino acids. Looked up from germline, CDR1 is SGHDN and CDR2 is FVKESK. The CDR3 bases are TGTGCCAGCAGCCCTACAAGCTTGACAGGGTCGAAAGCTTTCTTT. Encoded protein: CASSPTSLTGSKAFF.

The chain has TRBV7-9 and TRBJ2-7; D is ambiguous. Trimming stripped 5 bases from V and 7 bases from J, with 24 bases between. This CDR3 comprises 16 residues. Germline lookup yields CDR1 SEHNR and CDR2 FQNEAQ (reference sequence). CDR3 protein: CASSTQSGLNAWEQYF. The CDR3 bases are TGTGCCAGCAGCACACAAAGTGGTCTCAACGCATGGGAGCAGTACTTC.

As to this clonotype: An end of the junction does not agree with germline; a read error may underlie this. For the CDR3, the DNA is TGCGCCGGCAGCCAAGATCAGGCAGGGGTCTACGAGCAGTACTTC. As protein: CAGSQDQAGVYEQYF. The chain is built from TRBV4-3 and TRBJ2-7, with D tentatively TRBD1 (6 bases). CDR1 and CDR2 from the germline V gene are LGHNA and YSLEER. There are 15 residues in the CDR3.

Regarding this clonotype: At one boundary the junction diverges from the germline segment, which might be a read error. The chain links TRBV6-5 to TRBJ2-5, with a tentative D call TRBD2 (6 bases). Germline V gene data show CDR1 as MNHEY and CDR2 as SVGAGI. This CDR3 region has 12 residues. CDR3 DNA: TGTGCCACCAGTCGGGGGCAAGAGACCCAGTACTTC. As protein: CATSRGQETQYF.

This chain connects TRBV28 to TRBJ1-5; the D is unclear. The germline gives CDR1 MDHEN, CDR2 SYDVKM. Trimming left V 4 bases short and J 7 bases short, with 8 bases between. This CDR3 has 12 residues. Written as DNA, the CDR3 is TGTGCCAGCAGTTCTACAGTCCAGCCCCAGCATTTT. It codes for CASSSTVQPQHF.

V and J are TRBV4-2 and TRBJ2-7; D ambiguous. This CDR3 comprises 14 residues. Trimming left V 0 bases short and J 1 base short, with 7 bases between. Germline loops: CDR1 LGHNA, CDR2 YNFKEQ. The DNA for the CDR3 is TGTGCCAGCAGCCAAGAAGTAATTTCCTACGAGCAGTACTTC. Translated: CASSQEVISYEQYF.

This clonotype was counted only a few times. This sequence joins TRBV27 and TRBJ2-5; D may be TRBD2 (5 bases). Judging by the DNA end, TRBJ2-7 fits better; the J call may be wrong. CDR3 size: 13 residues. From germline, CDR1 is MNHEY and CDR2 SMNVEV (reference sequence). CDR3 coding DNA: TGTGCCAGCAGTCCCATAGGGAGCGACGAGCAGTACTTC. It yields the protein CASSPIGSDEQYF.